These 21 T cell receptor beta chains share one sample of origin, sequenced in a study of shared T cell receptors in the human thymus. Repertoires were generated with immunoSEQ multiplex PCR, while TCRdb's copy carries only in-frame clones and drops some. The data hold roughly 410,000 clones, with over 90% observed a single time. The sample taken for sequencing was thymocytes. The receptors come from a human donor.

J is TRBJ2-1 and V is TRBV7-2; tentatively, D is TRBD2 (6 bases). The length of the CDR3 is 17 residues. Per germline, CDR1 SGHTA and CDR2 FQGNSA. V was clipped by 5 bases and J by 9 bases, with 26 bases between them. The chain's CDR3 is CASSTQRMAGNRGEQFF. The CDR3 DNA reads TGTGCCAGCAGCACCCAGCGCATGGCGGGAAACCGGGGTGAGCAGTTCTTC.

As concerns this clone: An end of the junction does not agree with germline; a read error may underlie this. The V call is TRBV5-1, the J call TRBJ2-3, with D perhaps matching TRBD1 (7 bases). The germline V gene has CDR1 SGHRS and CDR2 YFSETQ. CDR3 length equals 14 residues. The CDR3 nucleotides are TGCGCCAGCAGCCTGGGGGCGGGGACAGCTACGCAGTATTTT. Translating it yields CASSLGAGTATQYF.

In DNA, the CDR3 is TGTGCCAGCTCACCACCCCTACCCAGACAGGAGAGCTCTGGAAACACCATATATTTT. Protein product: CASSPPLPRQESSGNTIYF. This chain uses TRBV18 with TRBJ1-3; D might be TRBD1 (6 bases). With 0 bases removed from V and 0 bases from J, the gap between germline ends came to 18 bases. Per the germline V gene, CDR1 is KGHSH and CDR2 is LQKENI. CDR3 length equals 19 residues. The full variable domain, in which reference TRBV18 and TRBJ1-3 provide the parts outside the CDR3, is NAGVMQNPRHLVRRRGQEARLRCSPMKGHSHVYWYRQLPEEGLKFMVYLQKENIIDESGMPKERFSAEFPKEGPSILRIQQVVRGDSAAYFCASSPPLPRQESSGNTIYFGEGSWLTVV.

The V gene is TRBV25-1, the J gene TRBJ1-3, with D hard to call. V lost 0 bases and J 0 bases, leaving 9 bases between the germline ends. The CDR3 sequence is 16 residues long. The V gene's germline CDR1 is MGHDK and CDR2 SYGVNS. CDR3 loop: CASSEYDGSSGNTIYF. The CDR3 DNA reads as TGTGCCAGCAGTGAATATGACGGGAGCTCTGGAAACACCATATATTTT.

CDR3 sequence reads: CASSVENGTDQETQYF. CDR3 in DNA: TGTGCCAGCAGCGTAGAGAATGGGACAGACCAAGAGACCCAGTACTTC. The chain combines TRBV9 with TRBJ2-5, with TRBD1 identical over 7 bases. This CDR3 has 16 residues. With 0 bases clipped from V and 0 bases from J, the junction kept 5 bases outside the gene matches. CDR1 and CDR2 (germline): SGDLS, YYNGEE.

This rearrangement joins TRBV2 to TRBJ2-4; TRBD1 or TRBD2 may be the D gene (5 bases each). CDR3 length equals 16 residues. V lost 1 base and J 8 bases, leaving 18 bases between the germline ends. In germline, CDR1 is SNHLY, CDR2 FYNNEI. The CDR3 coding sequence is TGTGCCAGCAGTGAAGGTTTTAACAGGCTGGGGGACATTCAGTACTTC. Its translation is CASSEGFNRLGDIQYF.

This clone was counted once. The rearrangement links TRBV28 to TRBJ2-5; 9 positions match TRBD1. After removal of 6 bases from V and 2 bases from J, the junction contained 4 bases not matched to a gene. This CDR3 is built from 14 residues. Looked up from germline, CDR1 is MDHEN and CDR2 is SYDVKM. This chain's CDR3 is CASRPGTGQETQYF. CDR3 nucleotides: TGTGCCAGCAGGCCCGGGACAGGGCAAGAGACCCAGTACTTC.

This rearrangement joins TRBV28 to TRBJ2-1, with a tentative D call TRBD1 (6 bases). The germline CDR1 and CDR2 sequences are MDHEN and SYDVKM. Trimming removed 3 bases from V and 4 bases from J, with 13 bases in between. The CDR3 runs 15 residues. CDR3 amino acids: CASSFPGVDYNEQFF. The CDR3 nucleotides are TGTGCCAGCAGTTTCCCAGGGGTGGATTACAATGAGCAGTTCTTC. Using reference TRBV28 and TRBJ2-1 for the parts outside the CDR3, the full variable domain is DVKVTQSSRYLVKRTGEKVFLECVQDMDHENMFWYRQDPGLGLRLIYFSYDVKMKEKGDIPEGYSVSREKKERFSLILESASTNQTSMYLCASSFPGVDYNEQFFGPGTRLTVL.

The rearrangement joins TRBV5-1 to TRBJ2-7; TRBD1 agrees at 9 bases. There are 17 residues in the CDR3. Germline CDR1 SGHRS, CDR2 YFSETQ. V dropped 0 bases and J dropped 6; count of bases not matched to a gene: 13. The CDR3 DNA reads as TGCGCCAGCAGCTTGGACGGGACTGGGACAGGGTCGCTCGAGCAGTACTTC. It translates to CASSLDGTGTGSLEQYF. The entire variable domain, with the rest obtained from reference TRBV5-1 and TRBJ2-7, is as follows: KAGVTQTPRYLIKTRGQQVTLSCSPISGHRSVSWYQQTPGQGLQFLFEYFSETQRNKGNFPGRFSGRQFSNSRSEMNVSTLELGDSALYLCASSLDGTGTGSLEQYFGPGTRLTVT.

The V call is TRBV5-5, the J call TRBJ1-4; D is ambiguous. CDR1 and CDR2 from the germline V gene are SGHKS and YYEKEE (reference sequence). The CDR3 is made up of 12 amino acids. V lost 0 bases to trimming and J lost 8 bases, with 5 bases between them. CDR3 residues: CASSLEPEKLFF. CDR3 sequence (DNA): TGTGCCAGCAGCTTGGAACCCGAAAAACTGTTTTTT.

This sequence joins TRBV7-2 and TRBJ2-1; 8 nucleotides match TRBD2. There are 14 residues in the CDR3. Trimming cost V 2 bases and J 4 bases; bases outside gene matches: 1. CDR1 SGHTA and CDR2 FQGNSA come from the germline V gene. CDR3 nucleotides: TGTGCCAGCAGCTTACTAGCGGGTTACAATGAGCAGTTCTTC. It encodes CASSLLAGYNEQFF.

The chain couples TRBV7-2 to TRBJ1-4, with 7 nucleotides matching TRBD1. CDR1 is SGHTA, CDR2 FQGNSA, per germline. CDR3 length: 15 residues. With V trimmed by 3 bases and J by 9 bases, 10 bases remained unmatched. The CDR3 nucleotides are TGTGCCAGCAGCTTCTCCGGGACAGAATCTCAAAAACTGTTTTTT. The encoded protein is CASSFSGTESQKLFF. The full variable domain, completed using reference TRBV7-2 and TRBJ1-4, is GAGVSQSPSNKVTEKGKDVELRCDPISGHTALYWYRQSLGQGLEFLIYFQGNSAPDKSGLPSDRFSAERTGGSVSTLTIQRTQQEDSAVYLCASSFSGTESQKLFFGSGTQLSVL.

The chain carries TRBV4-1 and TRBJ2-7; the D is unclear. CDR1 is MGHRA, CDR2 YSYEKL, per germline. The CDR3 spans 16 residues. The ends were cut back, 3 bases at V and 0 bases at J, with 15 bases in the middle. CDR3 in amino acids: CASSHRVLNLSYEQYF. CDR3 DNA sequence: TGCGCCAGCAGCCATCGGGTCCTCAACCTCTCCTACGAGCAGTACTTC.

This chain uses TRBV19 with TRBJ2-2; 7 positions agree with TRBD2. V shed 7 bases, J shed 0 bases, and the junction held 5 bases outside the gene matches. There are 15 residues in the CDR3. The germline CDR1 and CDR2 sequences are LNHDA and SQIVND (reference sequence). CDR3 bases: TGTGCCAGTATAGGGCTAGCGGCGAACACCGGGGAGCTGTTTTTT. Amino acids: CASIGLAANTGELFF.

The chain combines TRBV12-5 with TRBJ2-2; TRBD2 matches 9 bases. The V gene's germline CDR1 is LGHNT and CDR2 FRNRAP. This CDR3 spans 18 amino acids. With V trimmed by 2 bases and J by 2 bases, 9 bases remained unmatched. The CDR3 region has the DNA TGTGCTAGTGGTTTGTTGGGCGGGAGGGCCGTAAACACCGGGGAGCTGTTTTTT. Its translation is CASGLLGGRAVNTGELFF.

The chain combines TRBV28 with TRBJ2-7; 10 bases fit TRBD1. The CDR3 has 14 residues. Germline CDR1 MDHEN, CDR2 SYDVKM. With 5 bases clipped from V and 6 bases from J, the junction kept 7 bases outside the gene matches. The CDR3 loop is CASSEMTGGSEQYF. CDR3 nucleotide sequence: TGTGCCAGCAGTGAAATGACAGGGGGCAGCGAGCAGTACTTC.

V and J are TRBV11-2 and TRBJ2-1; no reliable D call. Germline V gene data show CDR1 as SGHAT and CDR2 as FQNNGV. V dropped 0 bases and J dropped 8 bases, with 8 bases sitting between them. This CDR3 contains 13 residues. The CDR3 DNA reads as TGTGCCAGCAGCTTAGATTCCGGGTATGAGCAGTTCTTC. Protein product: CASSLDSGYEQFF.

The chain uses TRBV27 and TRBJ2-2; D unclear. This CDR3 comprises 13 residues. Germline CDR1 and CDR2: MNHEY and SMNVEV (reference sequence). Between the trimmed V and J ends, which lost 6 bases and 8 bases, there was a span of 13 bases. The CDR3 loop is CASRARSKGELFF. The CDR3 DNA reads TGTGCCAGCAGGGCACGGTCTAAAGGGGAGCTGTTTTTT.

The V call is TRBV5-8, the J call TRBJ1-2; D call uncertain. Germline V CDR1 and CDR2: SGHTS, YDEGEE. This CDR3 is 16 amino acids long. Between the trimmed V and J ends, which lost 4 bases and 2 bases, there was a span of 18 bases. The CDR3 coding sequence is TGTGCCAGCAGCAAAATCCCGGCAGCGTCAAACTATGGCTACACCTTC. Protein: CASSKIPAASNYGYTF.

CDR3 amino acids: CASREGQGANQPQHF. In DNA, the CDR3 is TGTGCCAGCAGGGAGGGACAGGGGGCAAATCAGCCCCAGCATTTT. The V call is TRBV28, the J call TRBJ1-5, with TRBD1 matching over 12 bases. Germline values: CDR1 MDHEN, CDR2 SYDVKM. J lost 4 bases, V lost 6 bases, and 4 bases had no gene match. This CDR3 is built from 15 residues.

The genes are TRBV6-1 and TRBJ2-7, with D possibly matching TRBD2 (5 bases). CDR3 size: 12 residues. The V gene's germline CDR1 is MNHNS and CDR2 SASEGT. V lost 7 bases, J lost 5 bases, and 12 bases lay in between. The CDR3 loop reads CASISRENEQYF. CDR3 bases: TGTGCCAGCATTAGTCGGGAAAACGAGCAGTACTTC.